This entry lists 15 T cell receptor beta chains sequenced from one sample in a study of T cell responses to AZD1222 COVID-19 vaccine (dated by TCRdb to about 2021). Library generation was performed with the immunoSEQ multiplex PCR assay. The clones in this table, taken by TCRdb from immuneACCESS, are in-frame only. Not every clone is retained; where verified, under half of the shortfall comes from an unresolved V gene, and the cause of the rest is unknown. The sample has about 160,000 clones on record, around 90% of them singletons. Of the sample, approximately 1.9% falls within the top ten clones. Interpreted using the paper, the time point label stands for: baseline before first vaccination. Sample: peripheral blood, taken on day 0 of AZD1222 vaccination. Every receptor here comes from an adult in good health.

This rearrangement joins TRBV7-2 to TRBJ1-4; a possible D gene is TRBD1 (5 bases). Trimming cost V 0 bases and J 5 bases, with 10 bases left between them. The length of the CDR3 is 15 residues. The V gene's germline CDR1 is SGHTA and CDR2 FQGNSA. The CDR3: CASSLAGGENEKLFF. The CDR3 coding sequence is TGTGCCAGCAGCTTAGCGGGGGGAGAGAATGAAAAACTGTTTTTT. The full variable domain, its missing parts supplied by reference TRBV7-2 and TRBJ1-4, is GAGVSQSPSNKVTEKGKDVELRCDPISGHTALYWYRQSLGQGLEFLIYFQGNSAPDKSGLPSDRFSAERTGGSVSTLTIQRTQQEDSAVYLCASSLAGGENEKLFFGSGTQLSVL.

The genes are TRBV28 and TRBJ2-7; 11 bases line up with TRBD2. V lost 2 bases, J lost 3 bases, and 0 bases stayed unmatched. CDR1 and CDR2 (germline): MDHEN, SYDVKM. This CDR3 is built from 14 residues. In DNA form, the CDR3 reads TGTGCCAGCAGTTTAACTAGCGGGAGCTACGAGCAGTACTTC. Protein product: CASSLTSGSYEQYF.

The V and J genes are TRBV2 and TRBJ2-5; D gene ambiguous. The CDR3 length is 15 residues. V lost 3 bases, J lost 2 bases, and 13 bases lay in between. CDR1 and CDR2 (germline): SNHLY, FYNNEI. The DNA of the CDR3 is TGTGCCAGCAGTGAGGACGGCCAAGGGCAAGAGACCCAGTACTTC. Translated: CASSEDGQGQETQYF.

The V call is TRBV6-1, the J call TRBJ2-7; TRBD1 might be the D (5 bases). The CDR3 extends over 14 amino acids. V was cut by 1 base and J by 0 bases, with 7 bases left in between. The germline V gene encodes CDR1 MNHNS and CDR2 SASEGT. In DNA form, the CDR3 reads TGTGCCAGCAGTGAAGATCAGGGCTCCTACGAGCAGTACTTC. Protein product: CASSEDQGSYEQYF.

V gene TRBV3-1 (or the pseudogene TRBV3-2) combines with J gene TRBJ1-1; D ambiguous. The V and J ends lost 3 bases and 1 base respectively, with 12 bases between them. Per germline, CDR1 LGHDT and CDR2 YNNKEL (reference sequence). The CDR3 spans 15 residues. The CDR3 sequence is CASSQSGFRNTEAFF. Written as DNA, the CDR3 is TGTGCCAGCAGCCAGAGTGGCTTCCGGAACACTGAAGCTTTCTTT.

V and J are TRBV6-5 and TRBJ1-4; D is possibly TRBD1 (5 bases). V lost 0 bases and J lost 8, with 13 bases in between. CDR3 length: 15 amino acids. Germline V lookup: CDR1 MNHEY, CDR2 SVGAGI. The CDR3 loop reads CASSYSYEGREKLFF. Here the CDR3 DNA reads TGTGCCAGCAGTTACTCTTACGAGGGGCGAGAAAAACTGTTTTTT.

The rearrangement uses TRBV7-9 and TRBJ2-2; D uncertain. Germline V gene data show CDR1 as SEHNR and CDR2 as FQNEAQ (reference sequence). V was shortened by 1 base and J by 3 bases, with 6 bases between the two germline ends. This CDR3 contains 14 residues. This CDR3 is CASSLVKDTGELFF. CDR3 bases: TGTGCCAGCAGCTTAGTAAAGGACACCGGGGAGCTGTTTTTT.

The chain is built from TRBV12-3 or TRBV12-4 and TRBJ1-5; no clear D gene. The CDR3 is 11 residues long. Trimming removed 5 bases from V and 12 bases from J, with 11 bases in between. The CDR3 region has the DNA TGTGCCAGCAGTCATGACACCATCCAGCATTTT. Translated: CASSHDTIQHF.

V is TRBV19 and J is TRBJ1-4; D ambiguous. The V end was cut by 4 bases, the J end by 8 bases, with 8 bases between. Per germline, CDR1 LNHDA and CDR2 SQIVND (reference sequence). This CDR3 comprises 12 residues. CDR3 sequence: CASSTAREKLFF. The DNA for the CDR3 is TGTGCCAGTAGTACAGCTAGGGAAAAACTGTTTTTT.

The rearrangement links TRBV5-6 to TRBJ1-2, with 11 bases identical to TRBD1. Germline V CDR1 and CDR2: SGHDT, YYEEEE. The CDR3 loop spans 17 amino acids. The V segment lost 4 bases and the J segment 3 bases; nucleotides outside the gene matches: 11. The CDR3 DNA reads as TGTGCCAGCAGCCGTGGGACAGGGGGACGGAGACACTATGGCTACACCTTC. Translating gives CASSRGTGGRRHYGYTF.

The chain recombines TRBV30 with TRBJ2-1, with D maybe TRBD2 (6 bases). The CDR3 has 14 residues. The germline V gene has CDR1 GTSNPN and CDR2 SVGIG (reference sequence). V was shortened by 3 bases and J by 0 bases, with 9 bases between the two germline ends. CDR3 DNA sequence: TGTGCCTGGAGGGTGGGGGGCTCCTACAATGAGCAGTTCTTC. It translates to CAWRVGGSYNEQFF.

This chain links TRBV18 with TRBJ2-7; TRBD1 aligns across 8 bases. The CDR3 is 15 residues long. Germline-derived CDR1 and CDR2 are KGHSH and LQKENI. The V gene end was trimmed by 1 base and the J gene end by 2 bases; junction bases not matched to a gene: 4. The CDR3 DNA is TGTGCCAGCTCACCACTGGGGACAGGAGCCTACGAGCAGTACTTC. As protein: CASSPLGTGAYEQYF. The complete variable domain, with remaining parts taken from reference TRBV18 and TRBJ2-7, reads NAGVMQNPRHLVRRRGQEARLRCSPMKGHSHVYWYRQLPEEGLKFMVYLQKENIIDESGMPKERFSAEFPKEGPSILRIQQVVRGDSAAYFCASSPLGTGAYEQYFGPGTRLTVT.

CDR3 amino acids: CASSQTWGQGDYGYTF. The CDR3, as DNA: TGTGCCAGCTCGCAAACGTGGGGGCAGGGGGACTATGGCTACACCTTC. This sequence joins TRBV18 and TRBJ1-2; 7 nucleotides line up with TRBD1. The CDR3 has 16 amino acids. CDR1 KGHSH and CDR2 LQKENI come from the germline V gene. The V segment lost 6 bases and the J segment 3 bases; nucleotides outside the gene matches: 13. Combining the CDR3 with reference TRBV18 and TRBJ1-2 gives the whole variable domain NAGVMQNPRHLVRRRGQEARLRCSPMKGHSHVYWYRQLPEEGLKFMVYLQKENIIDESGMPKERFSAEFPKEGPSILRIQQVVRGDSAAYFCASSQTWGQGDYGYTFGSGTRLTVV.

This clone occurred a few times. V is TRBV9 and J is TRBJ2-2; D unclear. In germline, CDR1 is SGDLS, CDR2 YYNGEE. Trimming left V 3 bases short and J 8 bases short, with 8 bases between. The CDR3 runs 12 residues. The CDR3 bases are TGTGCCAGCAGCGCTCCCTCAGGGGAGCTGTTTTTT. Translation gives CASSAPSGELFF.

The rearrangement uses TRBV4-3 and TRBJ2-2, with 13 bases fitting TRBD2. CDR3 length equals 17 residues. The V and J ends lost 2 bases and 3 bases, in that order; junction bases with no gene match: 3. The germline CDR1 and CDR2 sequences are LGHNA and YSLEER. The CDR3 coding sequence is TGCGCCAGCAGCCAACAACTAGCGGGGGGGTACACCGGGGAGCTGTTTTTT. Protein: CASSQQLAGGYTGELFF.